This T cell receptor (beta chain) was captured by sequencing in a study of T cells in Graves' hyperthyroidism and ophthalmopathy. Using RNA transcripts as the source, TCR beta CDR3 regions were amplified. The TCR CDR3 was amplified in a first-round RT-PCR using the HTBI primer set. Using its own MiXCR run on the multiplex PCR reads, TCRdb lists one record per CDR3 protein. Seen here are 500,000 to 650,000 distinct CDR3 sequences, less than 20% observed once, and the top ten hold approximately 50%. The CDR3 runs to 14 residues. Trimming cost V 8 bases and J 2 bases; bases outside gene matches: 7. CDR1 MDHEN and CDR2 SYDVKM come from the germline V gene. At least ten counts were recorded for this clonotype.

Input material: blood. The clonotype originates from a man between 35 and 55 years old with Graves' ophthalmopathy. This chain joins TRBV28 and TRBJ2-3, with 7 bases matching TRBD2. CDR3 DNA: TGTGCCAGCTTTGAAGCGGGGATCACAGATACGCAGTATTTT. Protein: CASFEAGITDTQYF.